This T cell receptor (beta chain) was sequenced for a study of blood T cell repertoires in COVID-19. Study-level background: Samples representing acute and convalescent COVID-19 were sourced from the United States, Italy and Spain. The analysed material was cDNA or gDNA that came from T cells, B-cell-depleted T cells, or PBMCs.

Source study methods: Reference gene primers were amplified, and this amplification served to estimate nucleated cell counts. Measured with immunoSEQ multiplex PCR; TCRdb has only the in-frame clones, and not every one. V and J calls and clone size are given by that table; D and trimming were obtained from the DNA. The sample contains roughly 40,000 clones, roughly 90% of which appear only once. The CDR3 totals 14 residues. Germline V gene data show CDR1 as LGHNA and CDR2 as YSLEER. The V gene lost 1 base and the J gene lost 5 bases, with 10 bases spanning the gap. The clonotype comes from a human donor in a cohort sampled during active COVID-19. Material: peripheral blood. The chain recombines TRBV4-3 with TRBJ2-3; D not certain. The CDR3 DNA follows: TGCGCCAGCAGCCAAGTAATCGTCGGAGATACGCAGTATTTT. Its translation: CASSQVIVGDTQYF.